The sequence of this T cell receptor beta chain was determined in a study of T cells after yellow fever vaccination. This clonotype was found many times. The germline gene is not matched at one end of the junction; a read error may be the cause. UMIs were added to TCR cDNA along with a universal primer site when it was made by 5'RACE template switching. TCRdb independently ran MiXCR on the 5' RACE reads; one entry per CDR3 protein. Of around 530,000 distinct CDR3 sequences in the sample, roughly 17% were seen once. The source was PBMCs, collected around 5 days after the first yellow fever vaccination. The clonotype was recovered from a man aged 18 to 29 who received the YFV17D yellow fever vaccine.

CDR3 sequence (DNA): TGTGCTAGCAGCTCCGGGACAGGGTGGTACGAGACCCAGTACTTC. It is translated as CASSSGTGWYETQYF. The gene calls are TRBV7-7 and TRBJ2-5; TRBD1 agrees at 9 bases. The CDR3 runs to 15 residues. Germline CDR1 and CDR2: SSHAT and FNYEAQ (reference sequence).